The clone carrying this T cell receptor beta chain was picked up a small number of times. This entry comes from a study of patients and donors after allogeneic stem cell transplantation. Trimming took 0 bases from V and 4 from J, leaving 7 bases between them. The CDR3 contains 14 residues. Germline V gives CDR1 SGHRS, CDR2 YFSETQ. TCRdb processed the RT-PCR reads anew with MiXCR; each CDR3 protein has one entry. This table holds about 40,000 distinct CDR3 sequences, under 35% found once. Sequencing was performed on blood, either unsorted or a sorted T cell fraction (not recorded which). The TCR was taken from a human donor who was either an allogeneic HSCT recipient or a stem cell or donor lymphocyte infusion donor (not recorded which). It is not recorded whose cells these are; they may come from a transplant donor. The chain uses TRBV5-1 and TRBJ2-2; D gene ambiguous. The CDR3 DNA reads TGCGCCAGCAGCTTGGCCGCAGTCACCGGGGAGCTGTTTTTT. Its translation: CASSLAAVTGELFF. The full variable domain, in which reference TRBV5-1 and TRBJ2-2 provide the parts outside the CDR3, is KAGVTQTPRYLIKTRGQQVTLSCSPISGHRSVSWYQQTPGQGLQFLFEYFSETQRNKGNFPGRFSGRQFSNSRSEMNVSTLELGDSALYLCASSLAAVTGELFFGEGSRLTVL.